This TCR beta chain was sequenced for a study of blood T cell repertoires in COVID-19. At the level of the study: Researchers got acute and convalescent COVID-19 samples from the United States, Italy and Spain. Sources were T cells, B-cell-depleted T cells, or PBMCs; the material itself was cDNA or gDNA.

Adults between about 18 and 89 years of age took part from about two dozen US areas. Cohort placement rested on clinical history that participants reported themselves. Sequencing was performed with immunoSEQ multiplex PCR; in TCRdb, only in-frame clones are kept and a portion is missing. This table holds 200,000 to 300,000 clones, approximately 89% found once. Deletions cut 1 base from V and 2 bases from J, with 9 bases between. Germline V CDR1 and CDR2: SGHRS, YFSETQ. There are 15 residues in the CDR3. The sequenced material came from PBMCs or T cells enriched from blood (not recorded which). The clonotype originates from a woman aged 30 to 39 with acute COVID-19. The chain has TRBV5-1 and TRBJ2-2, with D possibly TRBD2 on 5 matching bases. This CDR3 reads CASSLSLGNTGELFF. The CDR3, as DNA: TGCGCCAGCAGCTTGTCACTAGGAAACACCGGGGAGCTGTTTTTT.